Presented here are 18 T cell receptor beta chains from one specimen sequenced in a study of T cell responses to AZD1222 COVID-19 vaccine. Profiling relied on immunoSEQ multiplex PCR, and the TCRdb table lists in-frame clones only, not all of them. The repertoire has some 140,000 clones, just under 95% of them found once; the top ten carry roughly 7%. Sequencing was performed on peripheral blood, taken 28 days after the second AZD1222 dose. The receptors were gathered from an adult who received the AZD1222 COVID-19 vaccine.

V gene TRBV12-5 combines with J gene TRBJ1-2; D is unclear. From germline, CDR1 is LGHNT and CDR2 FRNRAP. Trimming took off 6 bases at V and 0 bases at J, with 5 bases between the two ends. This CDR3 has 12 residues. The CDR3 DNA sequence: TGTGCTAGTGGACCCTCTAACTATGGCTACACCTTC. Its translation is CASGPSNYGYTF.

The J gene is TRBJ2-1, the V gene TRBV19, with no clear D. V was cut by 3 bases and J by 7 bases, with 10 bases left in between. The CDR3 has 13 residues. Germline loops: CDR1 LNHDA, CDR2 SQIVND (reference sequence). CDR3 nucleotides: TGTGCCAGTAGTATTCTGCTCGGGAATGAGCAGTTCTTC. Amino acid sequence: CASSILLGNEQFF. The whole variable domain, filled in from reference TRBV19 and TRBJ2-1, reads DGGITQSPKYLFRKEGQNVTLSCEQNLNHDAMYWYRQDPGQGLRLIYYSQIVNDFQKGDIAEGYSVSREKKESFPLTVTSAQKNPTAFYLCASSILLGNEQFFGPGTRLTVL.

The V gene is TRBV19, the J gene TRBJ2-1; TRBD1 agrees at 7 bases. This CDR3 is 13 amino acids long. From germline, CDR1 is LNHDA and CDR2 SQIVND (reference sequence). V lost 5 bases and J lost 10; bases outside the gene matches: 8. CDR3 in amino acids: CASSVKGAGEQFF. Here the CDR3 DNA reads TGTGCCAGTAGTGTGAAGGGGGCTGGGGAGCAGTTCTTC.

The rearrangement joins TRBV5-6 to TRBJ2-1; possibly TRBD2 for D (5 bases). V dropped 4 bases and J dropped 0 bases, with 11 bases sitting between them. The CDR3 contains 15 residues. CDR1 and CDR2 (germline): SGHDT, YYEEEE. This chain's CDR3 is CASSPTGTSYNEQFF. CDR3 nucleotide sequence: TGTGCCAGCAGCCCGACGGGAACCTCCTACAATGAGCAGTTCTTC.

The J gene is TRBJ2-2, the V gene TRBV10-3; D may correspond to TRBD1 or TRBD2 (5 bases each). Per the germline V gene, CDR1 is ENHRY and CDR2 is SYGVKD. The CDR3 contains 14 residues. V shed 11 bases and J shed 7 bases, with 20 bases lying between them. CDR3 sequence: CALAPRGSDGELFF. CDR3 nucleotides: TGTGCCCTCGCACCGAGGGGAAGCGACGGGGAGCTGTTTTTT.

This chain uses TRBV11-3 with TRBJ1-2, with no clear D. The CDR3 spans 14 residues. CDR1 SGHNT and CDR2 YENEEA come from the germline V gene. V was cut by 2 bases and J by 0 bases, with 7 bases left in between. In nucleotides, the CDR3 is TGTGCCAGCAGCTTATCTGAAACTAACTATGGCTACACCTTC. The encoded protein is CASSLSETNYGYTF.

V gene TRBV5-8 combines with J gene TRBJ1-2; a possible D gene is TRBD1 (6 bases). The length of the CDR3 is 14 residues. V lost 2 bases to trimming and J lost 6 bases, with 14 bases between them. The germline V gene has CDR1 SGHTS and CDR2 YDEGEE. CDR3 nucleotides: TGTGCCAGCAGCTTTTCCAACAAGGGGGATGGCTACACCTTC. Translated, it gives CASSFSNKGDGYTF.

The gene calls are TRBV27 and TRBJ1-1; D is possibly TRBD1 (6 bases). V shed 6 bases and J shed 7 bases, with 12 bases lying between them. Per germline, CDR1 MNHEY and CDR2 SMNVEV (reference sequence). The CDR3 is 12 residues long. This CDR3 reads CASRQGFGEAFF. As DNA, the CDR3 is TGTGCCAGCAGACAGGGTTTCGGTGAAGCTTTCTTT.

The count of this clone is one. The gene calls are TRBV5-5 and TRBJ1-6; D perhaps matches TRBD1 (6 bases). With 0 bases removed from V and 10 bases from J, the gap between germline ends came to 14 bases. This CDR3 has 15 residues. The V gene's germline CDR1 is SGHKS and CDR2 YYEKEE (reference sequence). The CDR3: CASSLVRQGFSPLHF. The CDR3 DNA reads TGTGCCAGCAGCTTGGTGCGTCAGGGGTTCTCACCCCTCCACTTT.

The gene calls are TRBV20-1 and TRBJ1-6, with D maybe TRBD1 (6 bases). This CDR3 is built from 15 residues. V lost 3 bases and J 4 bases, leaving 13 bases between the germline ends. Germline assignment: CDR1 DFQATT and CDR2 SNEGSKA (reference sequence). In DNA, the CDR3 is TGCAGTGCTAGTGTCGGGGGCGCATATAATTCACCCCTCCACTTT. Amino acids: CSASVGGAYNSPLHF.

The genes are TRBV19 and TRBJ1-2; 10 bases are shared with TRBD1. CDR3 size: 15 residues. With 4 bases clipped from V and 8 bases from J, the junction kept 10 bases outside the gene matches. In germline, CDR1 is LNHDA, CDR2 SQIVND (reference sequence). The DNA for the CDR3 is TGTGCCAGTAGTACCCCCGGGACAGGGGTATGGGGCTACACCTTC. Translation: CASSTPGTGVWGYTF.

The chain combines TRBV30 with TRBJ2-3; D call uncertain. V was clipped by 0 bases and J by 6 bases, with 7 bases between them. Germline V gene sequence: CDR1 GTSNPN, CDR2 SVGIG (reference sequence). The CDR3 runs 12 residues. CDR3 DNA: TGTGCCTGGAGTGTACTTTGGGATACGCAGTATTTT. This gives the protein CAWSVLWDTQYF.

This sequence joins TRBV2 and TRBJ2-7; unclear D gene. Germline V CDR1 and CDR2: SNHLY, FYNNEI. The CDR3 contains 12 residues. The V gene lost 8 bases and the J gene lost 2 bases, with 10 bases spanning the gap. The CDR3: CASVGQAYEQYF. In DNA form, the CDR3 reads TGTGCCAGCGTGGGTCAGGCCTACGAGCAGTACTTC.

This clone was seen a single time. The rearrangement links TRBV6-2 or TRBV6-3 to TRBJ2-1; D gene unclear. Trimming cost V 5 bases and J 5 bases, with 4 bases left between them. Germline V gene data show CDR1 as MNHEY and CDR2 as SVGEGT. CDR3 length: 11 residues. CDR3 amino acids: CASSRNNEQFF. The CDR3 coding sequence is TGTGCCAGCAGTCGAAACAATGAGCAGTTCTTC.

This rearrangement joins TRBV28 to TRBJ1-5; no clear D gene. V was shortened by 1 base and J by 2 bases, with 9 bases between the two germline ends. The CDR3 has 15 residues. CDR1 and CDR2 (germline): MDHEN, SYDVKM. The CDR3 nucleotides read TGTGCCAGCAGTTTATCCCCTGGGGGCAATCAGCCCCAGCATTTT. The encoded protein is CASSLSPGGNQPQHF.

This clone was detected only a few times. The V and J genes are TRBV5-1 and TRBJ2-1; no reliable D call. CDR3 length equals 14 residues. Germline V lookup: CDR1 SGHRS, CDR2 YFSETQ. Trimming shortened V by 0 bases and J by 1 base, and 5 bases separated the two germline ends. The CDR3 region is CASSLDESYNEQFF. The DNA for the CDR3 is TGCGCCAGCAGCTTGGATGAATCCTACAATGAGCAGTTCTTC.

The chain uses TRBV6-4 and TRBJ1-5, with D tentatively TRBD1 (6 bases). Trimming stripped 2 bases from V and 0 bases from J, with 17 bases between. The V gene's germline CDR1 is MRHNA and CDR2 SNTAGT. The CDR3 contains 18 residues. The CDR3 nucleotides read TGTGCCAGCAGTGACATCTTTACAGGGATTTATAGCAATCAGCCCCAGCATTTT. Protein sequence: CASSDIFTGIYSNQPQHF.

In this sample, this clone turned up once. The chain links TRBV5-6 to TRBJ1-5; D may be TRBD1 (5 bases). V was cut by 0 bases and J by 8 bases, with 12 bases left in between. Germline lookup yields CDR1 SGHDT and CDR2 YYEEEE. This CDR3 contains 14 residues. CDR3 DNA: TGTGCCAGCAGCTTGGAGGGCAGGGTGAAGCCCCAGCATTTT. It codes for CASSLEGRVKPQHF.